The source of this TCR beta chain is a study of blood T cell repertoires in COVID-19. Study-level background: PBMCs, B-cell-depleted T cells, or T cells provided the cDNA or gDNA that made up the material.

Original methodology: Amplification with reference gene primers provided the estimates of nucleated cell counts. Produced via immunoSEQ multiplex PCR; TCRdb's table is partial and in-frame only. D and trimming come from the DNA, and the V and J calls and clone size come from that table. The sample yields some 350,000 clones, over 75% seen once. The CDR3 spans 15 residues. The germline CDR1 and CDR2 sequences are SQVTM and ANQGSEA. V gave up 5 bases and J gave up 4 bases; unmatched junction bases: 10. The material sequenced was PBMCs or T cells enriched from blood (not recorded which). The chain employs TRBV29-1 and TRBJ1-1, with TRBD1 identical over 10 bases. This TCR was sampled from a man aged 18 to 29 who had recovered from COVID-19. The CDR3 nucleotides read TGCAGCGTTAAGGGGGGGACAGGGGCCATCACTGAAGCTTTCTTT. Amino acids: CSVKGGTGAITEAFF. Full variable domain (missing parts from reference TRBV29-1 and TRBJ1-1): SAVISQKPSRDICQRGTSLTIQCQVDSQVTMMFWYRQQPGQSLTLIATANQGSEATYESGFVIDKFPISRPNLTFSTLTVSNMSPEDSSIYLCSVKGGTGAITEAFFGQGTRLTVV.